This T cell receptor (beta chain) was documented in a study of cytomegalovirus exposure and HLA in healthy donors. Notes on the study in general: In terms of immune exposure information, only CMV serostatus was available.

The PCR ran on 60 Vbeta and 13 Jbeta primers. This table comes from immunoSEQ multiplex PCR, and its TCRdb copy is limited to in-frame clones, with some not included. The sample has 170,000 or so clones; 80% are singletons. Germline values: CDR1 SGHNT, CDR2 YYREEE (reference sequence). The CDR3 length is 14 residues. V gave up 3 bases and J gave up 5 bases; unmatched junction bases: 7. As for this clone: Its antigen is not known.

V usage is TRBV5-4 and J usage is TRBJ2-5; 7 bases are a match to TRBD1. The sample was PBMCs. The TCR sequence derives from a middle-aged man in good health and CMV-seronegative. CDR3: CASSYTGVFETQYF. The DNA for the CDR3 is TGTGCCAGCAGCTATACAGGGGTATTCGAGACCCAGTACTTC. Variable domain in full (rest from reference TRBV5-4 and TRBJ2-5): ETGVTQSPTHLIKTRGQQVTLRCSSQSGHNTVSWYQQALGQGPQFIFQYYREEENGRGNFPPRFSGLQFPNYSSELNVNALELDDSALYLCASSYTGVFETQYFGPGTRLLVL.